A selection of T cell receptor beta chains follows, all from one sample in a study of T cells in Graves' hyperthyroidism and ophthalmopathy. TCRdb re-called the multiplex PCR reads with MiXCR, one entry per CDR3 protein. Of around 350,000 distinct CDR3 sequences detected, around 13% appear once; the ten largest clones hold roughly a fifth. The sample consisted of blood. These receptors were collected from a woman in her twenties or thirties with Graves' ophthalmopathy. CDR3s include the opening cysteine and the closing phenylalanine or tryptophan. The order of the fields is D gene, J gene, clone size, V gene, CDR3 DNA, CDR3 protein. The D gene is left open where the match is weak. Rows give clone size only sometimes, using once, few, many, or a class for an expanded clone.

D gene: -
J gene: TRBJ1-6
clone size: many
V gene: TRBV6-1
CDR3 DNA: TGTGCCAGCAGTGATGCCCCTTCTAGCTCCTATAATTCACCCCTCCACTTT
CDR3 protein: CASSDAPSSSYNSPLHF

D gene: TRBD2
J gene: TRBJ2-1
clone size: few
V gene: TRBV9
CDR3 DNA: TGTGCCAGCAGCGTAGATCTAGCGGGGGGGCGTGAGCAGTTCTTC
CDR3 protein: CASSVDLAGGREQFF

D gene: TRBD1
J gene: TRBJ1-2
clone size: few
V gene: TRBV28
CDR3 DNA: TGTGCCAGCACACCGCTGACAGGGGACTATGGCTACACCTTC
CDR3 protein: CASTPLTGDYGYTF

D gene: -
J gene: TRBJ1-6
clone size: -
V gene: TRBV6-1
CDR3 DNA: TGTGCCAGCAGTGGGGCACCGGGGAATTCACCCCTCCACTTT
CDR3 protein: CASSGAPGNSPLHF

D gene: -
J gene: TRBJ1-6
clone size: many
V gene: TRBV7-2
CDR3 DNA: TGTGCCAGCAGCTTAGATTCACCCCTCCACTTT
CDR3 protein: CASSLDSPLHF

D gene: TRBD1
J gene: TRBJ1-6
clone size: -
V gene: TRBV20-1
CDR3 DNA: TGCAGTGCTAGAGCGGTCAGGGGGAACTCACCCCTCCACTTT
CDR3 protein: CSARAVRGNSPLHF

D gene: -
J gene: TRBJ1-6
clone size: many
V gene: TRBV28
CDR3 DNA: TGTGCCAGCAGTTTTTCCCCGGCAGGGCCCTCACCCCTCCACTTT
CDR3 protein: CASSFSPAGPSPLHF

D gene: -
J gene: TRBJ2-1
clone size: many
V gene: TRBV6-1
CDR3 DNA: TGTGCCAGCACAAAATCGATCTACAATGAGCAGTTCTTC
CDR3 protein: CASTKSIYNEQFF

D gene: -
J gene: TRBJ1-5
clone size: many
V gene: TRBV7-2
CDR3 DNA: TGTGCCAGCAGCTTAGCGAGGGGTGGGGGTCAGCCCCAGCATTTT
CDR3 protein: CASSLARGGGQPQHF

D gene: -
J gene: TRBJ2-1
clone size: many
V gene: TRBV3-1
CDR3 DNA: TGTGCCAGCAGCCACCAAGCGTGGTATGAGCAGTTCTTC
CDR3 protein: CASSHQAWYEQFF

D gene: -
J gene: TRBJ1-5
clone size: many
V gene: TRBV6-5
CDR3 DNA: TGTGCCAGCAGTTACCCCCACCGAATCCGCAATCAGCCCCAGCATTTT
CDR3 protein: CASSYPHRIRNQPQHF

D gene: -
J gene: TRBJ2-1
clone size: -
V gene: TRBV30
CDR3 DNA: TGTGCCTGGAGTGTACTGGGACAAGGATACAATGAGCAGTTCTTC
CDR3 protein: CAWSVLGQGYNEQFF

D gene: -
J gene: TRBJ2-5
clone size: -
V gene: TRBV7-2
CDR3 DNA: TGTGCCAGCAGCCTACTCACGGGGGCCCTTCAAGAGACCCAGTACTTC
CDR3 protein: CASSLLTGALQETQYF

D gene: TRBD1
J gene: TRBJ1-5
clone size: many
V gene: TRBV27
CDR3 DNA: TGTGCCAGCAGTCCCTACAGGGGCCATCAGCCCCAGCATTTT
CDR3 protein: CASSPYRGHQPQHF